This T cell receptor (beta chain) was found in a study of T cells in Graves' hyperthyroidism and ophthalmopathy. This clonotype was found a few times. Trimming at V came to 4 bases and at J to 2 bases, leaving 7 bases not matched to a gene. The CDR3 totals 15 residues. CDR1 and CDR2 (germline): MDHEN, SYDVKM. RNA transcripts gave rise to amplified TCR beta CDR3 regions. First-round RT-PCR targeting the TCR CDR3 was performed with the HTBI primer set. Each CDR3 protein is one row after TCRdb ran MiXCR on the multiplex PCR reads. The sample carries 500,000 to 550,000 distinct CDR3 sequences, about 20% recorded once.

The V gene is TRBV28, the J gene TRBJ2-5; 7 nucleotides align to TRBD1. This clonotype was sampled from a man between 40 and 49 years old with Graves' ophthalmopathy. Sequencing was carried out using blood. The CDR3 sequence: CASSSRTGYQETQYF. In DNA, the CDR3 is TGTGCCAGCAGTTCCCGGACAGGTTATCAAGAGACCCAGTACTTC.